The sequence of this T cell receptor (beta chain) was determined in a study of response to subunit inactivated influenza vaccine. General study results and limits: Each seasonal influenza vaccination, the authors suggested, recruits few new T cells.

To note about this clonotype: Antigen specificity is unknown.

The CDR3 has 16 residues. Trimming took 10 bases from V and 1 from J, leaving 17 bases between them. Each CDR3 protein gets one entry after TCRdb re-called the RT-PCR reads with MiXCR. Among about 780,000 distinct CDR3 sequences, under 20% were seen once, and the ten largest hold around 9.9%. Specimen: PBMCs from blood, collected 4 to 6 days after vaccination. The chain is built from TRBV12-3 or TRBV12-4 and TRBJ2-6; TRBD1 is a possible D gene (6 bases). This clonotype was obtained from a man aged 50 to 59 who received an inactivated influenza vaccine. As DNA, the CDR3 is TGTGCCACCCGCTTAACAGGGTATTCTGGGGCCAACGTCCTGACTTTC. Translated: CATRLTGYSGANVLTF.